Each of the 6 T cell receptor beta chains below was sequenced from the same sample in a study of blood T cell repertoires in COVID-19. Method: immunoSEQ multiplex PCR; TCRdb's copy keeps in-frame clones and lacks some. The sample holds roughly 120,000 clones, about four fifths seen once. Sequencing input: peripheral blood. All receptors derive from a man aged 70 or older with acute or convalescent COVID-19.

The chain has TRBV4-1 and TRBJ2-2, with D possibly being TRBD2 (6 bases). The CDR3 contains 10 residues. Per the germline V gene, CDR1 is MGHRA and CDR2 is YSYEKL. V was trimmed by 11 bases and J by 7 bases, leaving 8 bases between them. The CDR3 DNA follows: TGCGCCTCCGGGAGCGGGGAGCTGTTTTTT. Translation gives CASGSGELFF.

The V call is TRBV14, the J call TRBJ2-1; 11 nucleotides line up with TRBD2. The germline V gene encodes CDR1 SGHDN and CDR2 FVKESK. The length of the CDR3 is 17 residues. V shed 1 base and J 7 bases; nucleotides not matched to a gene: 9. As DNA, the CDR3 is TGTGCCAGCAGCCAAGTGAGGGCTAGCGGGGGGTTAAATGAGCAGTTCTTC. It specifies CASSQVRASGGLNEQFF.

The V and J genes are TRBV7-2 and TRBJ1-1, with a tentative D call TRBD1 (5 bases). Trimming shortened V by 5 bases and J by 5 bases, and 21 bases separated the two germline ends. CDR3 length: 16 amino acids. Germline V gene sequence: CDR1 SGHTA, CDR2 FQGNSA. In nucleotides, the CDR3 is TGTGCCAGCAGCATCATGCCGCGGGGCGGGAAGACTGAAGCTTTCTTT. It encodes CASSIMPRGGKTEAFF.

The chain employs TRBV5-4 and TRBJ1-2, with D possibly TRBD1 on 5 matching bases. The CDR3 loop spans 14 amino acids. Germline CDR1 reads SGHNT; CDR2 reads YYREEE (reference sequence). Trimming took off 0 bases at V and 2 bases at J, with 8 bases between the two ends. CDR3 DNA sequence: TGTGCCAGCAGCTTGGAGCCAGGGAACTATGGCTACACCTTC. As protein: CASSLEPGNYGYTF.

The chain recombines TRBV18 with TRBJ1-5; 7 nucleotides match TRBD1. The CDR3 is made up of 14 amino acids. The germline V gene has CDR1 KGHSH and CDR2 LQKENI. V lost 1 base to trimming and J lost 11 bases; unmatched junction nucleotides: 8. This CDR3 is CASSPRTGPLAQHF. The CDR3 DNA is TGTGCCAGCTCACCACGGACAGGCCCTTTGGCCCAGCATTTT. The entire variable domain, with the rest obtained from reference TRBV18 and TRBJ1-5, is as follows: NAGVMQNPRHLVRRRGQEARLRCSPMKGHSHVYWYRQLPEEGLKFMVYLQKENIIDESGMPKERFSAEFPKEGPSILRIQQVVRGDSAAYFCASSPRTGPLAQHFGDGTRLSIL.

The chain is built from TRBV4-2 and TRBJ2-3; 8 bases line up with TRBD2. The ends lost 0 bases at V and 2 bases at J; junction bases unmatched: 4. CDR1 is LGHNA and CDR2 is YNFKEQ in the germline V gene. The CDR3 covers 16 residues. The CDR3 here is CASSQEPSGSTDTQYF. In nucleotides, the CDR3 is TGTGCCAGCAGCCAAGAGCCTAGCGGGTCCACAGATACGCAGTATTTT.